This TCR beta chain was profiled in a study of blood T cell repertoires in COVID-19. Whole-study context: Collection of acute and convalescent COVID-19 samples took place in the United States, Italy and Spain.

This clone was observed a handful of times. The CDR3 totals 16 residues. The J segment lost 4 bases and the V segment lost 5 bases, leaving 11 bases of the junction unmatched. Germline loops: CDR1 LNHDA, CDR2 SQIVND (reference sequence). Clones were read by immunoSEQ multiplex PCR, and TCRdb kept only the in-frame ones, dropping some. The sample gives approximately 260,000 clones, 75% to 95% of which show up once; under 2.5% is in the top ten. Individuals drawn from some 25 US areas were roughly 18 to 89 years old. Sequencing used PBMCs or T cells enriched from blood (not recorded which). V usage is TRBV19 and J usage is TRBJ2-3, with TRBD2 matching 8 bases. The source of this sequence is a woman under 30 who had recovered from COVID-19. Here the CDR3 reads CASSPRPGLGPDTQYF. DNA of the CDR3: TGTGCCAGTAGTCCACGACCGGGACTAGGTCCAGATACGCAGTATTTT.